This T cell receptor (beta chain) was captured in a study of cytomegalovirus exposure and HLA in healthy donors. Vbeta (60) and Jbeta (13) primers were used in the PCR. Measured with immunoSEQ multiplex PCR; TCRdb has only the in-frame clones, and not every one. The sample has under 200,000 clones, roughly 80% seen once. This CDR3 has 15 residues. Trimming cost V 3 bases and J 5 bases; bases outside gene matches: 8. Germline CDR1 and CDR2: LGHNA and YSLEER. This clone was detected a few times. Sequenced: PBMCs. The sequence was collected from a human donor in good health. The chain employs TRBV4-3 and TRBJ2-5, with 8 bases matching TRBD1. The CDR3 sequence: CASSQHGQGLETQYF. CDR3 bases: TGCGCCAGCAGCCAGCATGGACAGGGTCTGGAGACCCAGTACTTC.